The T cell receptor (beta chain) described here comes from a study of T cell changes during pregnancy in multiple sclerosis. The CDR3 contains 20 residues. Germline V gives CDR1 SGHAT, CDR2 FQNNGV. The V gene end was trimmed by 0 bases and the J gene end by 6 bases; junction bases not matched to a gene: 20. The method was immunoSEQ multiplex PCR; TCRdb's version includes in-frame clones alone and lacks a portion of them. This table has fewer than 65,000 clones, 91% appearing once. This sequence originates from a female donor with multiple sclerosis, enrolled in a pregnancy study. The source was CD4+ T cells from peripheral blood mononuclear cells, collected in the first trimester of pregnancy. The V call is TRBV11-2, the J call TRBJ1-1; 9 bases are shared with TRBD1. The CDR3 DNA sequence: TGTGCCAGCAGCTTAGATAGGACACGACAGACCGGGACAGGGAGCGCTGAAGCTTTCTTT. It encodes CASSLDRTRQTGTGSAEAFF.